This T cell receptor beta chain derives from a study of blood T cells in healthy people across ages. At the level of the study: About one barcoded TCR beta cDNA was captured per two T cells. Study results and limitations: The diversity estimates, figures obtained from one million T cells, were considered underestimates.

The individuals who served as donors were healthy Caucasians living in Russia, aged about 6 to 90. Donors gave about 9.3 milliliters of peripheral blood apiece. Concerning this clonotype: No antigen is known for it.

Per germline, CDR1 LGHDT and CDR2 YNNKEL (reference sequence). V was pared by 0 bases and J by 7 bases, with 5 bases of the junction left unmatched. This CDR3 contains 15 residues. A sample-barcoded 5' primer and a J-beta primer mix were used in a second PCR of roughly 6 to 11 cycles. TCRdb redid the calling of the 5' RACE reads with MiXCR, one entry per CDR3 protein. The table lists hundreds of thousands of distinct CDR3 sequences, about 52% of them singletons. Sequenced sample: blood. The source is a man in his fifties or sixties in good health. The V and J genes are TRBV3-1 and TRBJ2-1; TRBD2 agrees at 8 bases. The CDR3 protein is CASSQEAGVRNEQFF. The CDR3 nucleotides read TGTGCCAGCAGCCAAGAAGCGGGAGTAAGGAATGAGCAGTTCTTC.